One and the same sample provided the 17 T cell receptor beta chains below, sequenced in a study of Graves' ophthalmopathy and Graves' hyperthyroidism. The sequenced template was RNA, covering the TCR beta CDR3 region. Amplification began with first-round RT-PCR using HTBI primers, then second-round multiplex PCR was performed. MiXCR, applied by TCRdb to the multiplex PCR reads, yields one record per CDR3 protein. The data show 150,000 or so distinct CDR3 sequences, 30% to 45% seen once. Sequencing input: peripheral blood. Receptors originate from a woman between 35 and 50 years old with Graves' ophthalmopathy.

The J gene is TRBJ1-5, the V gene TRBV6-1, with TRBD1 identical over 8 bases. The CDR3 extends over 14 amino acids. Germline CDR1 MNHNS, CDR2 SASEGT. J was trimmed by 6 bases and V by 6 bases; bases with no gene match: 7. CDR3 sequence (DNA): TGTGCCAGCAGCGCGGACAGGGCTAGTCAGCCCCAGCATTTT. Translation gives CASSADRASQPQHF.

The gene calls are TRBV10-3 and TRBJ2-7; possibly TRBD1 or TRBD2 for D (5 bases each). V lost 11 bases to trimming and J lost 2 bases, with 13 bases between them. Germline V gene data show CDR1 as ENHRY and CDR2 as SYGVKD. The CDR3 has 12 residues. The CDR3 bases are TGTGCCGTCGCCGGGACGACCTACGAGCAGTACTTC. Its translation is CAVAGTTYEQYF.

This clonotype came up many times. The chain carries TRBV6-4 and TRBJ2-7, with D unclear. CDR3 length: 14 residues. From germline, CDR1 is MRHNA and CDR2 SNTAGT. Between the trimmed V and J ends, which lost 6 bases and 3 bases, there was a span of 15 bases. The CDR3 loop is CASRPTANHYEQYF. The CDR3 region has the DNA TGTGCCAGCAGACCGACTGCGAACCACTACGAGCAGTACTTC.

This clonotype was counted only a few times. The chain employs TRBV6-2 or TRBV6-3 and TRBJ2-5; D not certain. Deletions cut 2 bases from V and 5 bases from J, with 12 bases between. Germline assignment: CDR1 MNHEY and CDR2 SVGEGT. This CDR3 is built from 14 residues. This CDR3 reads CASSYRPEGETQYF. The CDR3 bases are TGTGCCAGCAGTTACCGACCGGAAGGGGAGACCCAGTACTTC.

The table lists this clonotype with many counts. The chain combines TRBV7-9 with TRBJ2-7; no clear D gene. The V gene lost 0 bases and the J gene lost 2 bases, with 5 bases spanning the gap. Per the germline V gene, CDR1 is SEHNR and CDR2 is FQNEAQ (reference sequence). The CDR3 length is 13 residues. CDR3 protein: CASSLAQPYEQYF. The CDR3 bases are TGTGCCAGCAGCTTAGCACAACCCTACGAGCAGTACTTC.

This clonotype was detected many times. The chain combines TRBV5-1 with TRBJ1-2; TRBD1 might be the D (5 bases). Trimming removed 7 bases from V and 2 bases from J, with 12 bases in between. The length of the CDR3 is 13 residues. Germline V lookup: CDR1 SGHRS, CDR2 YFSETQ. The CDR3 loop reads CASRTGTNYGYTF. CDR3 DNA sequence: TGCGCCAGCCGTACCGGGACCAACTATGGCTACACCTTC. Using reference TRBV5-1 and TRBJ1-2 for the parts outside the CDR3, the full variable domain is KAGVTQTPRYLIKTRGQQVTLSCSPISGHRSVSWYQQTPGQGLQFLFEYFSETQRNKGNFPGRFSGRQFSNSRSEMNVSTLELGDSALYLCASRTGTNYGYTFGSGTRLTVV.

The chain links TRBV27 to TRBJ2-4; D is possibly TRBD1 or TRBD2 (6 bases each). Germline assignment: CDR1 MNHEY and CDR2 SMNVEV (reference sequence). V was pared by 1 base and J by 6 bases, with 13 bases between. The CDR3 contains 15 residues. The DNA for the CDR3 is TGTGCCAGCAGTTTATATGGGGGGCAGTCAAACATTCAGTACTTC. This translates into CASSLYGGQSNIQYF.

CDR3 bases: TGCGCCAGCAGCCCCACGACTGGCTACTCCTACGAGCAGTACTTC. It specifies CASSPTTGYSYEQYF. This chain links TRBV5-1 with TRBJ2-7; D is undetermined. The CDR3 contains 15 residues. The germline V gene encodes CDR1 SGHRS and CDR2 YFSETQ. Trimming took off 4 bases at V and 0 bases at J, with 14 bases between the two ends.

Sample share makes this clonotype medium-sized. The rearrangement uses TRBV6-5 and TRBJ1-1; D is ambiguous. Trimming cost V 6 bases and J 1 base, with 9 bases left between them. The CDR3 sequence is 13 residues long. Germline V gives CDR1 MNHEY, CDR2 SVGAGI. CDR3 loop: CASSYSKNTEAFF. The CDR3 DNA reads TGTGCCAGCAGCTATTCAAAGAACACTGAAGCTTTCTTT.

This clonotype was seen repeatedly, ten times or more. This may come from a read error, since a much larger clone is one base off. The chain joins TRBV6-1 to TRBJ1-1, with a weak D call TRBD1 (5 bases). The CDR3 spans 16 residues. CDR1 and CDR2 from the germline V gene are MNHNS and SASEGT. CDR3 protein: CASSDSEQVRSTEASF. The CDR3 nucleotides read TGTGCCAGCAGTGATTCGGAACAGGTTCGGAGCACTGAAGCTTCCTTT.

This clonotype was recorded a few times. This chain uses TRBV7-2 with TRBJ1-1, with D perhaps matching TRBD1 (5 bases). The ends were cut back, 6 bases at V and 7 bases at J, with 18 bases in the middle. The CDR3 runs to 14 residues. CDR1 SGHTA and CDR2 FQGNSA come from the germline V gene. Here the CDR3 reads CASRTVATEGEAFF. The CDR3, as DNA: TGTGCCAGCAGGACAGTCGCCACCGAGGGTGAAGCTTTCTTT.

V gene TRBV6-5 combines with J gene TRBJ1-1; D call uncertain. The V end lost 2 bases, the J end lost 8 bases, and 15 bases lay between the germline ends. Per germline, CDR1 MNHEY and CDR2 SVGAGI. The CDR3 spans 14 residues. CDR3 sequence reads: CASSYDLGNPEAFF. CDR3 DNA: TGTGCCAGCAGTTACGATCTCGGAAATCCCGAAGCTTTCTTT.

The J gene is TRBJ2-7, the V gene TRBV6-1, with 11 bases lining up with TRBD2. The CDR3 length is 13 residues. In germline, CDR1 is MNHNS, CDR2 SASEGT. V shed 11 bases, J shed 2 bases, and the junction held 5 bases outside the gene matches. CDR3 sequence reads: CAGGLAGAYEQYF. The CDR3 bases are TGTGCCGGCGGACTAGCGGGTGCCTACGAGCAGTACTTC.

CDR3 residues: CASSYRPGTGELFF. The DNA of the CDR3 is TGTGCCAGCAGTTACCGGCCCGGCACCGGGGAGCTGTTTTTT. The chain links TRBV6-5 to TRBJ2-2, with no clear D. V lost 2 bases, J lost 4 bases, and 8 bases lay in between. The CDR3 totals 14 residues. The germline V gene has CDR1 MNHEY and CDR2 SVGAGI.

This clonotype was found many times. The chain is built from TRBV6-1 and TRBJ1-1; 10 bases align to TRBD1. The CDR3 totals 14 residues. Per germline, CDR1 MNHNS and CDR2 SASEGT. J gave up 5 bases and V 2 bases, and 2 bases lay outside the gene matches. The CDR3 loop reads CASSELDRGTEAFF. DNA for the CDR3: TGTGCCAGCAGTGAACTGGACAGGGGGACTGAAGCTTTCTTT.

This clonotype was picked up a small number of times. The chain couples TRBV6-1 to TRBJ1-6; perhaps TRBD1 as D (6 bases). Per germline, CDR1 MNHNS and CDR2 SASEGT. This CDR3 is 15 amino acids long. Trimming shortened V by 6 bases and J by 11 bases, and 20 bases separated the two germline ends. CDR3 region: CASRLLSQGIAPLHF. Here the CDR3 DNA reads TGTGCCAGCAGACTCTTGAGCCAGGGGATAGCACCCCTCCACTTT.

V gene TRBV12-3 or TRBV12-4 combines with J gene TRBJ2-2; 7 positions match TRBD1. J was trimmed by 1 base and V by 6 bases; bases with no gene match: 5. The CDR3 is 15 residues long. CDR3 in amino acids: CASRVRDRNTGELFF. For the CDR3, the DNA is TGTGCCAGCAGGGTCCGGGACAGGAACACCGGGGAGCTGTTTTTT.